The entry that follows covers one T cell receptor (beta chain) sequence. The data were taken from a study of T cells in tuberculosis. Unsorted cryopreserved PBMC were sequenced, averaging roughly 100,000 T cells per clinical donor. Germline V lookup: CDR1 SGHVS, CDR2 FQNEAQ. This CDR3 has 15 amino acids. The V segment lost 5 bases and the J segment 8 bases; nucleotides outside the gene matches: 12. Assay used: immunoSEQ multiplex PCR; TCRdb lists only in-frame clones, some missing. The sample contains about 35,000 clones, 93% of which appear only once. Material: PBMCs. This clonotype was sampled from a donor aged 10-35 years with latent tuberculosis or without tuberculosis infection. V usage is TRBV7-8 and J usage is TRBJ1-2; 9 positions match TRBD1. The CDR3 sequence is CASSPVGTGNGGYTF. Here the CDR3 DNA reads TGTGCCAGCAGCCCCGTGGGGACAGGGAATGGCGGCTACACCTTC.